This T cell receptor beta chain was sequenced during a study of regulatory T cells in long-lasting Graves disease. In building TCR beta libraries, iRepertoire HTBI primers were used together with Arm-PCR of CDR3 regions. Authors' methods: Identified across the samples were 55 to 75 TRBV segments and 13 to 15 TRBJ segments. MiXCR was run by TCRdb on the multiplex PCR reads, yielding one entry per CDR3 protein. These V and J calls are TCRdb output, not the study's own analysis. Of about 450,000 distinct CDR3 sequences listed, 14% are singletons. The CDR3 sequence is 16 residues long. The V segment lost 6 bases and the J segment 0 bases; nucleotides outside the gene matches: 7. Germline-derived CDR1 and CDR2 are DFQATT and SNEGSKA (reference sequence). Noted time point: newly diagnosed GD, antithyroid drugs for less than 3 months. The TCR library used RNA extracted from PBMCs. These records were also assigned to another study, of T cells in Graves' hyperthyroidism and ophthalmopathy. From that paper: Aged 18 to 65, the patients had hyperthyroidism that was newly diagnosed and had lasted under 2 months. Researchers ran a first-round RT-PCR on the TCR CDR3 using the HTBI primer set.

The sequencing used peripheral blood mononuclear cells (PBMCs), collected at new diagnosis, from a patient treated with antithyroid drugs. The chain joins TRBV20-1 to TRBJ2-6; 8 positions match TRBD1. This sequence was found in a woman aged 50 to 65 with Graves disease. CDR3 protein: CSAPGQGSSGANVLTF. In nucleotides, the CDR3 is TGCAGTGCCCCTGGACAGGGCAGCTCTGGGGCCAACGTCCTGACTTTC.